This TCR beta chain was recovered during a study of CD8+ T cells in alopecia areata (dated by TCRdb to between 2017 and 2018). A note on the overall study: The treated patients took part in an open-label pilot trial in which moderate-to-severe alopecia areata was treated with oral tofacitinib at 5 to 10 mg twice daily. Patients received tofacitinib for 6 to 18 months and were then followed off drug for 6 months to check for delayed response and recurrence. In treated patients, disease severity was measured using the SALT score, which gives the percentage of scalp surface area affected. To study T cell clonal expansion in alopecia areata, the researchers applied high-throughput TCRbeta sequencing to both the C3H/HeJ mouse model and human patients. Human TCRbeta sequencing covered scalp tissue and sorted CD4+ and CD8+ peripheral blood T cells from patchy and totalis/universalis alopecia areata patients and healthy controls. Patients on tofacitinib were biopsied at baseline and after 4 and 24 weeks of treatment, and several of the patients also had a later scalp biopsy. Scalp clonality was compared across normal scalp (n=4), patchy alopecia areata scalp (n=8), and alopecia totalis/universalis scalp (n=8). RNA was extracted with the PAXgene miRNA kit for fixed scalp, the miRNeasy kit for PBMCs, and the RNeasy kit for mouse skin. immunoSEQ multiplex PCR using 35 Vbeta forward primers and 13 Jbeta reverse primers was used to amplify TCRbeta CDR3 regions.

In the paper's terms, the time point label means: four to five weeks on oral tofacitinib. Read against the paper, the sample's treatment or condition label means: oral pan-JAK inhibitor, 5-10 mg twice daily. From alopecia areata patients, peripheral blood was collected along with lesional scalp punch biopsies. PBMCs were separated by density centrifugation and stained for CD3, CD4 and CD8, after which CD4+ and CD8+ T cells were sorted on a FACSAria. The CDR3 measures 14 amino acids from cysteine to phenylalanine. CDR3 DNA is the only sequence kept; it has 42 bases, read in frame from the first base. V is pared back by 3 bases and J by 5 bases, with 13 bases lying between the germline termini. The germline V gene sets CDR1 to SNHLY and CDR2 to FYNNEI. Library construction relied on the immunoSEQ multiplex PCR assay. For TCR sequencing, RNA was extracted from every sample and reverse transcribed into cDNA to serve as template. SuperScript III was used for first-strand cDNA synthesis, primed with a 2:1 mix of oligo-dT and random hexamers. A synthetic immune receptor repertoire was used to gauge amplification bias, and whatever bias remained was removed computationally. The authors' pipeline ran thus. Raw reads were preprocessed to remove errors, and CDR3 was defined according to IMGT conventions as the region from the conserved cysteine to phenylalanine. Clonality was computed by normalizing Shannon entropy by log2 of the number of productive unique TCRs and subtracting the result from 1. Scalp TCRbeta sequences were cross-referenced with sorted blood CD4 and CD8 repertoires so that the CD4 or CD8 identity of scalp clones could be inferred. Imported from immuneACCESS, the table was reduced by TCRdb to in-frame sequences with V and J called. These copies leave out some clones; in studies compared against another copy, an unresolved V gene accounts for under half, and the cause of the remainder is not known. That table supplies the V and J calls and clone size; D and trimming were determined from the DNA. The sample yields about 210,000 clones; about three fifths were counted once. About 4% of the sample belongs to the ten largest clones.

For this clone: The antigen this receptor binds is unknown. Per-nucleotide qualities are absent, and no much larger clonotype sits a single base away.

Paper-wide results and their limitations: With tofacitinib, both scalp clonality and the number of expanded CD8+ clones among the top 100 scalp clones went down significantly. Many expanded lesional clones were found to persist in scalp and blood during tofacitinib treatment, and relapse after treatment cessation may be partly explained by this persistence. Scalp TCR repertoire analysis is complicated because resident alphabeta T cells in normal human skin are also sequenced, whereas mouse skin is dominated by gammadelta T cells. Compared with normal scalp, lesional scalp had higher clonality and more expanded CD8+ clones, particularly in alopecia totalis/universalis, a pattern that suggests antigenic drive. Because the treated cohort was small and had only one nonresponder, larger studies are needed to examine links between baseline CD8+ expansion and response. Shared TCR sequences between patients were less evident than in mice, which may be partly attributable to HLA diversity in the patient population.

The clonotype comes from a human donor with alopecia areata. Source: CD4+ T cells sorted from blood, taken at week 4, from a patient treated with tofacitinib. This receptor chain uses TRBV2 and TRBJ1-2; the D gene is perhaps TRBD1, from 5 matching bases. CDR3 region: CASSEVTDSYGYTF. The base sequence is TGTGCCAGCAGTGAGGTGACTGACAGTTATGGCTACACCTTC.